This T cell receptor beta chain was captured in a study of T cells in Graves' hyperthyroidism and ophthalmopathy. About the study: Peripheral blood was secured at the point of initial diagnosis, before any treatment.

There were TCR beta CDR3 regions amplified from RNA transcripts. TCR CDR3 underwent first-round RT-PCR with the HTBI primer set. Each CDR3 protein gets one entry after TCRdb re-called the multiplex PCR reads with MiXCR. This sample has under 600,000 distinct CDR3 sequences, with about a sixth found just once. This clonotype showed up just a few times. Its matching antigen is unknown. Study findings and constraints: Classification by a 13 V-J model distinguished ophthalmopathy from stable hyperthyroidism. Ophthalmopathy was identified by the model a median approximately 6.4 months ahead of onset.

CDR1 is MGHRA and CDR2 is YSYEKL in the germline V gene. The CDR3 has 15 residues. Germline trimming cut 8 bases from V and 2 bases from J; bases unmatched to any gene: 11. Using around 10 ml of fresh peripheral blood, PBMCs were prepared. The sequence came from a woman in her forties with Graves' ophthalmopathy. The chain employs TRBV4-1 and TRBJ1-2; 7 bases match TRBD1. Material: blood. The CDR3 DNA follows: TGCGCCAGCGGAGCCAGAATACAGGGGAACTATGGCTACACCTTC. Translated, it gives CASGARIQGNYGYTF.